These T cell receptor beta chains were read from a single sample in a study of blood T cells in healthy people across ages. MiXCR was run by TCRdb on the 5' RACE reads, yielding one entry per CDR3 protein. The data show roughly 1,500,000 distinct CDR3 sequences, with approximately 32% seen just once and roughly 12% held by the top ten. Sequencing used blood. The receptors originated from a woman aged 30 to 39 in good health. Both conserved end residues are part of each CDR3. The D gene is left open where the match is weak. Rows may omit the clone size; those that give it use once, few, many or a size class.

j_gene: TRBJ2-7; abundance: NA; d_gene: TRBD2; v_gene: TRBV7-9; CDR3nt: TGTACCAGCAGCCTCACCACCCGGGAGGGGCAAGGAGTGGAGCAGTACTTC; CDR3aa: CTSSLTTREGQGVEQYF
j_gene: TRBJ2-1; abundance: NA; d_gene: TRBD1; v_gene: TRBV7-8; CDR3nt: TGTGCCAGCAGTCCGACAGGGGGTGGGAATGAGCAGTTCTTC; CDR3aa: CASSPTGGGNEQFF
j_gene: TRBJ2-3; abundance: NA; d_gene: TRBD2; v_gene: TRBV20-1; CDR3nt: TGCAGTGCCGACGAGGCTAGCGGGAGGGCAGATACGCAGTATTTT; CDR3aa: CSADEASGRADTQYF
j_gene: TRBJ2-1; abundance: NA; d_gene: NA; v_gene: TRBV5-5; CDR3nt: TGCGCCAGCAGTTCTCCAGGGATCAATGAGCAGTTCTTC; CDR3aa: CASSSPGINEQFF
j_gene: TRBJ2-3; abundance: many; d_gene: NA; v_gene: TRBV20-1; CDR3nt: TGCAGTGCTCTCGGCAGAGATACGCAGTATTTT; CDR3aa: CSALGRDTQYF
j_gene: TRBJ2-7; abundance: NA; d_gene: NA; v_gene: TRBV4-2; CDR3nt: TGTGCCAGCAGCCAAGAGTGGGAGTTACTCTACGAGCAGTACTTC; CDR3aa: CASSQEWELLYEQYF
j_gene: TRBJ2-5; abundance: few; d_gene: TRBD2; v_gene: TRBV6-5; CDR3nt: TGTGCCAGCAGTTACGCCAGCGGGGGAACCCAAGAGACCCAGTACTTC; CDR3aa: CASSYASGGTQETQYF
j_gene: TRBJ2-1; abundance: NA; d_gene: TRBD2; v_gene: TRBV5-1; CDR3nt: TGCGTCAGCAGCTTGGGAGCGGGGGGGATCAATGAGCAGTTCTTC; CDR3aa: CVSSLGAGGINEQFF
j_gene: TRBJ2-7; abundance: many; d_gene: TRBD2; v_gene: TRBV10-3; CDR3nt: TGTGCCATAGCCACTAGCGGGGGGGCCCACGAGCAGTACTTC; CDR3aa: CAIATSGGAHEQYF
j_gene: TRBJ1-5; abundance: few; d_gene: TRBD1; v_gene: TRBV27; CDR3nt: TGTGCCAGTCGGACAGGCCTAGACAAGCCCCAGCATTTT; CDR3aa: CASRTGLDKPQHF